The 21 T cell receptor beta chains presented below share a single source sample, sequenced in a study of blood T cells in healthy people across ages. A second about 6 to 12 cycle PCR used barcoded and J-beta primers. Using its own MiXCR run on the 5' RACE reads, TCRdb lists one record per CDR3 protein. The sample holds about 1,400,000 distinct CDR3 sequences; roughly 60% are singletons and the top ten take about 6.7%. Sequencing was carried out using blood. The source of these receptors is a young man in good health.

This clonotype has just a few counts. The chain recombines TRBV20-1 with TRBJ2-7; D is ambiguous. The V gene lost 0 bases and the J gene lost 4 bases, with 10 bases spanning the gap. Germline V lookup: CDR1 DFQATT, CDR2 SNEGSKA (reference sequence). The CDR3 spans 13 residues. CDR3 coding DNA: TGCAGTGCTAGAGATAACGTGGGGTACGAGCAGTACTTC. This sequence encodes CSARDNVGYEQYF.

V usage is TRBV29-1 and J usage is TRBJ1-2, with 9 nucleotides matching TRBD1. The length of the CDR3 is 11 residues. The ends lost 5 bases at V and 13 bases at J; junction bases unmatched: 8. Germline CDR1 and CDR2: SQVTM and ANQGSEA. The CDR3 loop is CSVPRGQGLTF. The CDR3 DNA reads as TGCAGCGTTCCTCGGGGACAGGGCCTCACCTTC.

The genes are TRBV3-1 and TRBJ2-7; D is possibly TRBD2 (7 bases). CDR3 length: 16 residues. V was cut by 0 bases and J by 3 bases, with 15 bases left in between. Germline lookup yields CDR1 LGHDT and CDR2 YNNKEL (reference sequence). CDR3 sequence reads: CASSQDGGGALYEQYF. Here the CDR3 DNA reads TGTGCCAGCAGCCAAGATGGAGGGGGGGCACTCTACGAGCAGTACTTC.

The chain has TRBV2 and TRBJ2-7, with D possibly called TRBD1 or TRBD2 (5 bases each). The CDR3 sequence is 13 residues long. Germline CDR1 SNHLY, CDR2 FYNNEI. V dropped 1 base and J dropped 4 bases, with 8 bases sitting between them. The CDR3 nucleotides read TGTGCCAGCAGTGAAGAGGGACCTTACGAGCAGTACTTC. Residues: CASSEEGPYEQYF. The full variable domain, with the rest looked up from reference TRBV2 and TRBJ2-7, is EPEVTQTPSHQVTQMGQEVILRCVPISNHLYFYWYRQILGQKVEFLVSFYNNEISEKSEIFDDQFSVERPDGSNFTLKIRSTKLEDSAMYFCASSEEGPYEQYFGPGTRLTVT.

The chain has TRBV20-1 and TRBJ1-1, with no clear D. Germline CDR1 and CDR2: DFQATT and SNEGSKA (reference sequence). Trimming cost V 3 bases and J 0 bases, with 11 bases left between them. The CDR3 is made up of 14 amino acids. CDR3 sequence (DNA): TGCAGTGCTAGTTCTGGCTTCATGAACACTGAAGCTTTCTTT. Protein: CSASSGFMNTEAFF.

This clonotype has more than one count but fewer than ten. The chain couples TRBV4-3 to TRBJ2-7; D perhaps matches TRBD1 (6 bases). Trimming cost V 4 bases and J 3 bases, with 16 bases left between them. The CDR3 length is 15 residues. CDR1 is LGHNA, CDR2 YSLEER, per germline. The chain's CDR3 is CASSLDRDTYYEQYF. The CDR3 DNA is TGCGCCAGCAGCCTTGACCGGGACACTTACTACGAGCAGTACTTC.

V and J are TRBV5-1 and TRBJ2-7, with D tentatively TRBD2 (5 bases). The CDR3 has 15 residues. Germline loops: CDR1 SGHRS, CDR2 YFSETQ. V was shortened by 2 bases and J by 4 bases, with 16 bases between the two germline ends. Written as DNA, the CDR3 is TGCGCCAGCAGCTTTAGCCCCCGGGAACCGTACGAGCAGTACTTC. Amino acids: CASSFSPREPYEQYF.

The chain links TRBV27 to TRBJ2-5; D ambiguous. The CDR3 extends over 11 amino acids. Germline V CDR1 and CDR2: MNHEY, SMNVEV (reference sequence). V shed 4 bases and J shed 11 bases, with 11 bases lying between them. The CDR3 protein is CASSSPTAQYF. In DNA, the CDR3 is TGTGCCAGCAGTTCCCCTACGGCGCAGTACTTC.

J is TRBJ2-7 and V is TRBV12-3 or TRBV12-4; 11 bases line up with TRBD1. The V gene end was trimmed by 3 bases and the J gene end by 6 bases; junction bases not matched to a gene: 7. The CDR3 is made up of 15 amino acids. CDR3 nucleotides: TGTGCCAGCAGTTTTTCGGGGACAGGGGGTTTCGAGCAGTACTTC. It yields the protein CASSFSGTGGFEQYF.

The chain joins TRBV7-2 to TRBJ2-3; unclear D gene. The CDR3 is 12 residues long. Trimming left V 5 bases short and J 0 bases short, with 3 bases between. Germline V gene data show CDR1 as SGHTA and CDR2 as FQGNSA. Written as DNA, the CDR3 is TGTACCAGCAGCGCCAGCACAGATACGCAGTATTTT. This encodes CTSSASTDTQYF. Filled out from reference TRBV7-2 and TRBJ2-3, the complete variable domain reads GAGVSQSPSNKVTEKGKDVELRCDPISGHTALYWYRQSLGQGLEFLIYFQGNSAPDKSGLPSDRFSAERTGGSVSTLTIQRTQQEDSAVYLCTSSASTDTQYFGPGTRLTVL.

The rearrangement links TRBV10-3 to TRBJ1-3; TRBD1 agrees at 7 bases. Germline CDR1 ENHRY, CDR2 SYGVKD. The J segment lost 3 bases and the V segment lost 3 bases, leaving 14 bases of the junction unmatched. The CDR3 is 18 residues long. The CDR3 DNA sequence: TGTGCCATCAGTGACCCTAGGACAGGCCCGAGCGATGGAAACACCATATATTTT. Amino acids: CAISDPRTGPSDGNTIYF.

The rearrangement links TRBV7-6 to TRBJ2-1; TRBD2 matches at 11 bases. Losses at the gene ends were 4 bases for V and 2 bases for J; bases not matched to a gene: 4. The CDR3 has 16 residues. Germline values: CDR1 SGHVS, CDR2 FNYEAQ. Written as DNA, the CDR3 is TGTGCCAGCAGCTGGGGGACTAGCGGCCCCTACAATGAGCAGTTCTTC. This gives the protein CASSWGTSGPYNEQFF.

This clonotype was seen more than once but under ten times. The CDR3 nucleotides are TGTGCCAGCAGCTTGACTAGCGGGGGTTGGAACAATGAGCAGTTCTTC. Protein product: CASSLTSGGWNNEQFF. The chain recombines TRBV7-2 with TRBJ2-1, with TRBD2 identical over 12 bases. The trim removed 3 bases at V and 5 bases at J, leaving 5 bases unmatched. This CDR3 is 16 amino acids long. Per germline, CDR1 SGHTA and CDR2 FQGNSA.

The chain is built from TRBV27 and TRBJ1-2; no reliable D call. The CDR3 spans 13 residues. Germline V lookup: CDR1 MNHEY, CDR2 SMNVEV (reference sequence). With 5 bases removed from V and 2 bases from J, the gap between germline ends came to 9 bases. CDR3 in amino acids: CASSPALNYGYTF. The CDR3 bases are TGTGCCAGCAGTCCAGCGCTGAACTATGGCTACACCTTC.

This rearrangement joins TRBV4-2 to TRBJ2-1; perhaps D is TRBD1 or TRBD2 (5 bases each). In germline, CDR1 is LGHNA, CDR2 YNFKEQ. CDR3 length equals 13 residues. V was pared by 1 base and J by 8 bases, with 9 bases between. The CDR3 spells CASSQGDVDEQFF. The DNA of the CDR3 is TGTGCCAGCAGCCAAGGGGACGTCGATGAGCAGTTCTTC.

This rearrangement joins TRBV6-2 or TRBV6-3 to TRBJ2-7, with D perhaps matching TRBD1 (6 bases). This CDR3 comprises 15 residues. The ends were cut back, 3 bases at V and 1 base at J, with 13 bases in the middle. The V gene's germline CDR1 is MNHEY and CDR2 SVGEGT. The chain's CDR3 is CASSYLPGQSYEQYF. CDR3 sequence (DNA): TGTGCCAGCAGTTATCTCCCGGGACAATCCTACGAGCAGTACTTC.

This chain links TRBV15 with TRBJ2-4, with 7 bases matching TRBD1. The J call may be in error: the DNA end matches TRBJ2-7 better. The CDR3 contains 16 residues. Germline-derived CDR1 and CDR2 are LNHNV and YYDKDF (reference sequence). For the CDR3, the DNA is TGTGCCACCAGCAGTGGCCGGGACAGCCTAAGTGGCGAGCAGTACTTC. Translated, it gives CATSSGRDSLSGEQYF.

The chain combines TRBV28 with TRBJ2-1, with a weak D call TRBD2 (6 bases). CDR1 MDHEN and CDR2 SYDVKM come from the germline V gene. The CDR3 has 16 amino acids. V lost 6 bases and J lost 0, with 15 bases in between. CDR3 sequence reads: CASRPPLASSYNEQFF. The CDR3, as DNA: TGTGCCAGCAGACCTCCCCTAGCGAGCTCCTACAATGAGCAGTTCTTC. Complete variable domain (other parts from reference TRBV28 and TRBJ2-1): DVKVTQSSRYLVKRTGEKVFLECVQDMDHENMFWYRQDPGLGLRLIYFSYDVKMKEKGDIPEGYSVSREKKERFSLILESASTNQTSMYLCASRPPLASSYNEQFFGPGTRLTVL.

V gene TRBV6-2 or TRBV6-3 combines with J gene TRBJ2-7; D unclear. The CDR3 consists of 14 residues. Trimming shortened V by 6 bases and J by 4 bases, and 16 bases separated the two germline ends. Germline assignment: CDR1 MNHEY and CDR2 SVGEGT. CDR3 sequence reads: CASSSPVVGYEQYF. The CDR3 DNA sequence: TGTGCCAGCAGCTCCCCAGTCGTGGGGTACGAGCAGTACTTC.

Regarding this clonotype: An end of the junction differs from the germline gene, which may be a read error. V and J are TRBV7-9 and TRBJ2-1, with TRBD2 matching over 10 bases. CDR1 SEHNR and CDR2 FQNEAQ come from the germline V gene (reference sequence). This CDR3 has 13 residues. CDR3 in DNA: TGCGCCAACGAGCGGGGGGGGTCTTATGAGCAGTTCTTC. Translating it yields CANERGGSYEQFF.

This clonotype was counted a single time. The genes are TRBV6-5 and TRBJ2-3, with 8 positions matching TRBD2. CDR3 length: 15 residues. V trimming: 2 bases; J trimming: 5 bases; junction bases outside the gene matches: 6. Germline V gene data show CDR1 as MNHEY and CDR2 as SVGAGI. This CDR3 is CASSYTGTSGDTQYF. The CDR3 coding sequence is TGTGCCAGCAGTTACACCGGGACTAGTGGAGATACGCAGTATTTT.